These 26 T cell receptor beta chains came from one sample sequenced in a study of blood T cell repertoires in COVID-19. Using immunoSEQ multiplex PCR, the repertoire was profiled, and TCRdb retains in-frame clones only, with some absent. The sample lists some 300,000 clones; 85% to 90% were seen once. The sequencing sample was made of PBMCs or T cells enriched from blood (not recorded which). All receptors come from a man younger than 40 who had recovered from COVID-19.

The chain couples TRBV15 to TRBJ1-5; D not resolved. Germline CDR1 LNHNV, CDR2 YYDKDF (reference sequence). Trimming shortened V by 0 bases and J by 11 bases, and 8 bases separated the two germline ends. This CDR3 is built from 12 residues. Written as DNA, the CDR3 is TGTGCCACCAGCAGAGATCGTTCGGCCCAGCATTTT. Its translation is CATSRDRSAQHF. Full variable domain (outside the CDR3, taken from reference TRBV15 and TRBJ1-5): DAMVIQNPRYQVTQFGKPVTLSCSQTLNHNVMYWYQQKSSQAPKLLFHYYDKDFNNEADTPDNFQSRRPNTSFCFLDIRSPGLGDTAMYLCATSRDRSAQHFGDGTRLSIL.

This chain uses TRBV20-1 with TRBJ1-2; 7 positions match TRBD1. Germline V gene sequence: CDR1 DFQATT, CDR2 SNEGSKA (reference sequence). The CDR3 has 14 residues. V lost 6 bases, J lost 3 bases, and 10 bases stayed unmatched. This CDR3 reads CSASNRGADYGYTF. CDR3 DNA: TGCAGTGCCAGTAACAGGGGAGCGGACTATGGCTACACCTTC.

The chain combines TRBV30 with TRBJ1-5; D remains ambiguous. Germline V lookup: CDR1 GTSNPN, CDR2 SVGIG (reference sequence). The CDR3 covers 17 residues. V was clipped by 1 base and J by 0 bases, with 16 bases between them. This chain's CDR3 is CAWSATGEVFSNQPQHF. The CDR3 DNA sequence: TGTGCCTGGAGTGCGACCGGAGAGGTGTTTAGCAATCAGCCCCAGCATTTT. The full variable domain, with the rest looked up from reference TRBV30 and TRBJ1-5, is SQTIHQWPATLVQPVGSPLSLECTVEGTSNPNLYWYRQAAGRGLQLLFYSVGIGQISSEVPQNLSASRPQDRQFILSSKKLLLSDSGFYLCAWSATGEVFSNQPQHFGDGTRLSIL.

The rearrangement joins TRBV29-1 to TRBJ1-2; D gene ambiguous. The ends were cut back, 5 bases at V and 6 bases at J, with 10 bases in the middle. CDR3 size: 11 residues. Looked up from germline, CDR1 is SQVTM and CDR2 is ANQGSEA. CDR3 coding DNA: TGCAGCGTTCCCTCCGGGGATGGCTACACCTTC. Residues: CSVPSGDGYTF.

The V call is TRBV5-1, the J call TRBJ1-1; unclear D gene. The V gene's germline CDR1 is SGHRS and CDR2 YFSETQ. Deletions cut 0 bases from V and 11 bases from J, with 17 bases between. This CDR3 spans 14 amino acids. The CDR3 coding sequence is TGCGCCAGCAGCTTGGGTATTTCCGGGAGTAAGGCTTTCTTT. This sequence encodes CASSLGISGSKAFF.

The J gene is TRBJ1-6, the V gene TRBV30, with TRBD1 identical over 7 bases. The germline CDR1 and CDR2 sequences are GTSNPN and SVGIG (reference sequence). The ends lost 4 bases at V and 0 bases at J; junction bases unmatched: 6. The CDR3 has 16 residues. The CDR3 spells CAWITGVGSYNSPLHF. CDR3 coding DNA: TGTGCCTGGATAACAGGGGTAGGCTCCTATAATTCACCCCTCCACTTT.

The genes are TRBV27 and TRBJ2-1; D may be TRBD2 (6 bases). With 11 bases removed from V and 4 bases from J, the gap between germline ends came to 18 bases. Germline CDR1 is MNHEY and CDR2 is SMNVEV (reference sequence). This CDR3 contains 14 residues. The CDR3, as DNA: TGTGCCCTTTTTATGAGACGGGAGTACAATGAGCAGTTCTTC. It yields the protein CALFMRREYNEQFF.

This clone showed up just once. This chain uses TRBV10-2 with TRBJ1-3; D is ambiguous. Trimming took off 3 bases at V and 0 bases at J, with 9 bases between the two ends. The CDR3 is 15 amino acids. CDR1 and CDR2 from the germline V gene are WSHSY and SAAADI. The CDR3 sequence: CASSDRFSSGNTIYF. In nucleotides, the CDR3 is TGCGCCAGCAGTGACAGGTTTAGCTCTGGAAACACCATATATTTT.

This chain links TRBV6-5 with TRBJ1-2; 7 nucleotides line up with TRBD1. The ends lost 7 bases at V and 6 bases at J; junction bases unmatched: 5. Germline CDR1 MNHEY, CDR2 SVGAGI. CDR3 length: 12 residues. The CDR3 protein is CASTGQEDGYTF. The CDR3 coding sequence is TGTGCCAGCACCGGACAGGAAGATGGCTACACCTTC.

The chain recombines TRBV5-1 with TRBJ2-2, with 7 positions matching TRBD1. The CDR3 runs to 15 residues. From germline, CDR1 is SGHRS and CDR2 YFSETQ. V was clipped by 4 bases and J by 7 bases; unmatched bases: 10. The CDR3 spells CASSLRDSLGGELFF. The CDR3 nucleotides are TGCGCCAGCAGCCTCCGGGACAGCCTCGGCGGGGAGCTGTTTTTT. The whole variable domain, remainder taken from reference TRBV5-1 and TRBJ2-2, is KAGVTQTPRYLIKTRGQQVTLSCSPISGHRSVSWYQQTPGQGLQFLFEYFSETQRNKGNFPGRFSGRQFSNSRSEMNVSTLELGDSALYLCASSLRDSLGGELFFGEGSRLTVL.

A single count supports this clone. This chain joins TRBV12-5 and TRBJ1-1; D not certain. The CDR3 extends over 11 amino acids. The germline gives CDR1 LGHNT, CDR2 FRNRAP. Trimming pared 5 bases from V and 10 bases from J, leaving 11 bases between. In nucleotides, the CDR3 is TGTGCTAGTGGTCAAAGCGCGGGAGCTTTCTTT. Translating gives CASGQSAGAFF.

The chain has TRBV9 and TRBJ1-1, with D hard to call. Trimming cost V 0 bases and J 0 bases, with 12 bases left between them. This CDR3 has 16 residues. Germline V gene data show CDR1 as SGDLS and CDR2 as YYNGEE. CDR3 sequence: CASSVVSSPLNTEAFF. The CDR3 region has the DNA TGTGCCAGCAGCGTAGTATCGAGTCCGCTGAACACTGAAGCTTTCTTT.

V is TRBV3-1 (or the pseudogene TRBV3-2) and J is TRBJ2-5, with TRBD1 identical over 7 bases. V shed 4 bases, J shed 5 bases, and the junction held 7 bases outside the gene matches. Per germline, CDR1 LGHDT and CDR2 YNNKEL (reference sequence). The CDR3 is 14 residues long. CDR3 in amino acids: CASSRQGLGETQYF. For the CDR3, the DNA is TGTGCCAGCAGCCGACAGGGTTTAGGGGAGACCCAGTACTTC.

The chain links TRBV7-6 to TRBJ1-1; the match to TRBD1 covers 9 bases. With 0 bases clipped from V and 3 bases from J, the junction kept 2 bases outside the gene matches. Germline assignment: CDR1 SGHVS and CDR2 FNYEAQ. There are 15 residues in the CDR3. The CDR3 DNA follows: TGTGCCAGCAGCTTAGCGGGACAGGGTGACACTGAAGCTTTCTTT. Translating gives CASSLAGQGDTEAFF.

This chain uses TRBV27 with TRBJ1-5; D is ambiguous. This CDR3 is built from 15 residues. CDR1 is MNHEY and CDR2 is SMNVEV in the germline V gene (reference sequence). Deletions cut 2 bases from V and 2 bases from J, with 10 bases between. The CDR3 loop reads CASSLLPRGNQPQHF. The CDR3 coding sequence is TGTGCCAGCAGTTTACTCCCAAGAGGCAATCAGCCCCAGCATTTT.

The chain combines TRBV6-5 with TRBJ1-1; TRBD1 aligns across 8 bases. Trimming cost V 6 bases and J 3 bases; bases outside gene matches: 6. Germline values: CDR1 MNHEY, CDR2 SVGAGI. The CDR3 has 14 residues. The DNA of the CDR3 is TGTGCCAGCAGCCTATACAGGGGGGACACTGAAGCTTTCTTT. Amino acid sequence: CASSLYRGDTEAFF.

This chain joins TRBV6-2 or TRBV6-3 and TRBJ1-6; 9 nucleotides match TRBD1. CDR1 MNHEY and CDR2 SVGEGT come from the germline V gene. This CDR3 is 18 amino acids long. Trimming took 5 bases from V and 2 from J; bases not matched to a gene: 10. CDR3 in amino acids: CASSVTDRGTTYNSPLHF. The CDR3 bases are TGTGCCAGCAGTGTAACCGACAGGGGGACGACCTATAATTCACCCCTCCACTTT.

V and J are TRBV27 and TRBJ2-1; the match to TRBD1 covers 11 bases. CDR3 length: 15 residues. The trim removed 6 bases at V and 7 bases at J, leaving 8 bases unmatched. CDR1 is MNHEY, CDR2 SMNVEV, per germline (reference sequence). CDR3 sequence (DNA): TGTGCCAGCAGCTCCGCGGGACAGGGGGAAAATGAGCAGTTCTTC. Residues: CASSSAGQGENEQFF.

The chain recombines TRBV11-2 with TRBJ2-2; the D gene is possibly TRBD2 (5 bases). Trimming cost V 1 base and J 2 bases, with 8 bases left between them. This CDR3 has 15 residues. CDR1 SGHAT and CDR2 FQNNGV come from the germline V gene. The CDR3 nucleotides are TGTGCCAGCAGCTTAGTGCGGGCTAACACCGGGGAGCTGTTTTTT. Its translation is CASSLVRANTGELFF.

The chain has TRBV15 and TRBJ2-5; 10 bases fit TRBD2. Trimming cost V 2 bases and J 1 base; bases outside gene matches: 1. In germline, CDR1 is LNHNV, CDR2 YYDKDF (reference sequence). The CDR3 has 15 amino acids. The CDR3 nucleotides read TGTGCCACCAGCAGAAGGACTAGCGGCCAAGAGACCCAGTACTTC. Translation: CATSRRTSGQETQYF.

The chain joins TRBV5-1 to TRBJ2-1; 10 positions agree with TRBD2. V gave up 0 bases and J gave up 7 bases; unmatched junction bases: 4. CDR3 length: 15 residues. Germline values: CDR1 SGHRS, CDR2 YFSETQ. This CDR3 reads CASSLASGSRNEQFF. Written as DNA, the CDR3 is TGCGCCAGCAGCTTGGCTAGCGGGAGTAGGAATGAGCAGTTCTTC.

This chain's CDR3 is CASSYPRLSPGEKLFF. CDR3 bases: TGTGCCAGCAGTTACCCTCGACTCTCTCCGGGTGAAAAACTGTTTTTT. This sequence joins TRBV6-5 and TRBJ1-4; D is ambiguous. The CDR3 spans 16 residues. CDR1 and CDR2 from the germline V gene are MNHEY and SVGAGI. The V end lost 2 bases, the J end lost 7 bases, and 17 bases lay between the germline ends.

This clone was detected only once. This chain uses TRBV5-4 with TRBJ1-1; 10 bases map to TRBD1. Germline loops: CDR1 SGHNT, CDR2 YYREEE (reference sequence). V lost 2 bases and J lost 3; bases outside the gene matches: 4. This CDR3 contains 15 residues. CDR3 region: CASSFPGQGYTEAFF. CDR3 nucleotide sequence: TGTGCCAGCAGCTTTCCGGGACAGGGGTACACTGAAGCTTTCTTT.

J is TRBJ2-7 and V is TRBV5-1, with 7 nucleotides matching TRBD1. Germline values: CDR1 SGHRS, CDR2 YFSETQ. The CDR3 loop spans 14 amino acids. The ends lost 5 bases at V and 1 base at J; junction bases unmatched: 6. CDR3 sequence: CASRYRDSSYEQYF. CDR3 DNA: TGCGCCAGCAGGTACCGGGACAGTTCCTACGAGCAGTACTTC.

This chain connects TRBV14 to TRBJ1-6, with D unresolved. V lost 5 bases and J lost 0, with 8 bases in between. The germline V gene has CDR1 SGHDN and CDR2 FVKESK. The CDR3 extends over 15 amino acids. CDR3 protein: CASSGQSSYNSPLHF. The CDR3 coding sequence is TGTGCCAGCAGCGGGCAGAGCTCCTATAATTCACCCCTCCACTTT.

The rearrangement links TRBV6-6 to TRBJ1-2; tentative D call: TRBD1 (5 bases). Trimming left V 2 bases short and J 8 bases short, with 12 bases between. This CDR3 is built from 13 residues. Per the germline V gene, CDR1 is MNHNY and CDR2 is SVGAGI (reference sequence). The CDR3 sequence: CASSYEGGAGYTF. The CDR3 DNA is TGTGCCAGCAGTTACGAAGGCGGGGCCGGCTACACCTTC.